These 14 T cell receptor beta chains were sequenced from one sample in a study of T cell repertoires in cytomegalovirus infection. TCRdb reanalysed the reads using MiXCR and keeps one entry per CDR3 protein. The repertoire holds roughly 500,000 distinct CDR3 sequences, 30% to 40% seen once, with roughly 15% in the top ten. The antigens these receptors bind are not known. The starting material was cultured PBMCs, obtained from culture after CMV antigen stimulation. These receptors came from a human donor in good health (CMV status not recorded). Some clones in this sample may be carry-over from other donors' samples.

This clonotype was counted many times. The genes are TRBV5-6 and TRBJ1-2; TRBD1 agrees at 9 bases. The ends lost 6 bases at V and 6 bases at J; junction bases unmatched: 12. The CDR3 totals 15 residues. Germline loops: CDR1 SGHDT, CDR2 YYEEEE. CDR3 residues: CASTYVGQGAHGYTF. The CDR3 DNA reads as TGTGCCAGCACCTATGTGGGACAGGGCGCCCATGGCTACACCTTC.

CDR3 bases: TGCGCCAGCAGCTTGGAACTGATTGGGGATACGCAGTATTTT. Translated: CASSLELIGDTQYF. The J gene is TRBJ2-3, the V gene TRBV5-1; D gene ambiguous. The CDR3 runs 14 residues. V was pared by 0 bases and J by 6 bases, with 11 bases between. Germline loops: CDR1 SGHRS, CDR2 YFSETQ.

The chain recombines TRBV11-2 with TRBJ1-5; tentative D call: TRBD1 (5 bases). The length of the CDR3 is 14 residues. From germline, CDR1 is SGHAT and CDR2 FQNNGV. Deletions cut 6 bases from V and 6 bases from J, with 15 bases between. The CDR3 DNA sequence: TGTGCCAGCAGTCCAACCCAGGGAAGTCAGCCCCAGCATTTT. Protein sequence: CASSPTQGSQPQHF.

This clonotype was seen more than once but under ten times. The chain is built from TRBV6-2 or TRBV6-3 and TRBJ2-7; a possible D gene is TRBD1 (6 bases). The CDR3 consists of 14 residues. Per germline, CDR1 MNHEY and CDR2 SVGEGT. The V end was cut by 5 bases, the J end by 3 bases, with 14 bases between. CDR3 region: CASSKGGSNYEQYV. DNA for the CDR3: TGTGCCAGCAGTAAAGGGGGTAGCAACTACGAGCAGTACGTC.

This chain joins TRBV7-2 and TRBJ1-2; D unclear. The CDR3 is made up of 14 amino acids. V lost 6 bases and J 3 bases, leaving 14 bases between the germline ends. Germline CDR1 SGHTA, CDR2 FQGNSA. The CDR3 spells CASRPGGFYYGYTF. CDR3 sequence (DNA): TGTGCCAGCAGGCCCGGAGGCTTTTACTATGGCTACACCTTC. Full variable domain (missing parts from reference TRBV7-2 and TRBJ1-2): GAGVSQSPSNKVTEKGKDVELRCDPISGHTALYWYRQSLGQGLEFLIYFQGNSAPDKSGLPSDRFSAERTGGSVSTLTIQRTQQEDSAVYLCASRPGGFYYGYTFGSGTRLTVV.

This clonotype was seen ten or more times. The rearrangement uses TRBV7-9 and TRBJ1-2, with 7 bases identical to TRBD1. The CDR3 has 13 amino acids. Germline-derived CDR1 and CDR2 are SEHNR and FQNEAQ (reference sequence). J lost 4 bases, V lost 4 bases, and 3 bases had no gene match. The CDR3 nucleotides read TGTGCCAGCAGCTACCGACAGGGCTATGGCTACACCTTC. Amino acids: CASSYRQGYGYTF.

V gene TRBV12-5 combines with J gene TRBJ2-3, with 7 bases that match TRBD2. This CDR3 contains 14 residues. Losses at the gene ends were 7 bases for V and 5 bases for J; bases not matched to a gene: 9. Germline CDR1 is LGHNT and CDR2 is FRNRAP. The CDR3 loop reads CASAWRERGDTQYF. The CDR3 DNA is TGTGCTAGTGCTTGGCGGGAGAGGGGAGATACGCAGTATTTT.

This chain joins TRBV30 and TRBJ2-5, with 15 bases identical to TRBD2. CDR1 is GTSNPN and CDR2 is SVGIG in the germline V gene (reference sequence). After removal of 3 bases from V and 4 bases from J, the junction contained 3 bases not matched to a gene. This CDR3 is 15 amino acids long. This chain's CDR3 is CAWSVGLAGGETQYF. In nucleotides, the CDR3 is TGTGCCTGGAGCGTGGGACTAGCGGGAGGAGAGACCCAGTACTTC. The variable domain in full, with the rest retrieved from reference TRBV30 and TRBJ2-5, is SQTIHQWPATLVQPVGSPLSLECTVEGTSNPNLYWYRQAAGRGLQLLFYSVGIGQISSEVPQNLSASRPQDRQFILSSKKLLLSDSGFYLCAWSVGLAGGETQYFGPGTRLLVL.

This clonotype has only a few counts. The chain recombines TRBV7-2 with TRBJ1-1; D gene unclear. Germline V gives CDR1 SGHTA, CDR2 FQGNSA. The CDR3 spans 16 residues. The germline V and J ends were trimmed by 2 bases and 4 bases, with 17 bases remaining between them. CDR3 residues: CASSLRNTGVGTEAFF. CDR3 in DNA: TGTGCCAGCAGCTTACGAAATACCGGTGTCGGCACTGAAGCTTTCTTT.

The chain employs TRBV12-3 or TRBV12-4 and TRBJ1-1, with TRBD1 identical over 8 bases. V was clipped by 6 bases and J by 1 base; unmatched bases: 7. This CDR3 comprises 15 residues. DNA of the CDR3: TGTGCCAGCAGCACAGGGGGACCCGGGAACACTGAAGCTTTCTTT. The encoded protein is CASSTGGPGNTEAFF.

This chain links TRBV6-2 or TRBV6-3 with TRBJ1-5; no clear D. V was pared by 3 bases and J by 0 bases, with 12 bases between. The V gene's germline CDR1 is MNHEY and CDR2 SVGEGT. CDR3 length equals 16 residues. The chain's CDR3 is CASSYGLQNSNQPQHF. CDR3 nucleotides: TGTGCCAGCAGTTATGGCTTACAGAATAGCAATCAGCCCCAGCATTTT.

This clonotype occurred many times. CDR3: CASSFQSLRAFF. The CDR3 DNA reads TGTGCCAGCAGCTTCCAATCTCTACGAGCTTTCTTT. This sequence joins TRBV7-9 and TRBJ1-1; D call uncertain. Trimming pared 3 bases from V and 10 bases from J, leaving 12 bases between. The CDR3 has 12 amino acids. The V gene's germline CDR1 is SEHNR and CDR2 FQNEAQ (reference sequence).

V gene TRBV9 combines with J gene TRBJ2-3; no definite D call. V lost 0 bases and J 2 bases, leaving 7 bases between the germline ends. Germline lookup yields CDR1 SGDLS and CDR2 YYNGEE. The CDR3 extends over 14 amino acids. As DNA, the CDR3 is TGTGCCAGCAGCGTAGGACGACTCACAGATACGCAGTATTTT. Translated, it gives CASSVGRLTDTQYF. The full variable domain, its missing parts supplied by reference TRBV9 and TRBJ2-3, is DSGVTQTPKHLITATGQRVTLRCSPRSGDLSVYWYQQSLDQGLQFLIQYYNGEERAKGNILERFSAQQFPDLHSELNLSSLELGDSALYFCASSVGRLTDTQYFGPGTRLTVL.

This clonotype has more than one count but fewer than ten. The gene calls are TRBV5-1 and TRBJ2-1; 9 nucleotides line up with TRBD2. Germline V CDR1 and CDR2: SGHRS, YFSETQ. Trimming cost V 1 base and J 6 bases; bases outside gene matches: 8. This CDR3 spans 16 amino acids. The DNA of the CDR3 is TGCGCCAGCAGCTTGACTAGCGGGTCTGGTGGCAATGAGCAGTTCTTC. Translation: CASSLTSGSGGNEQFF.